Listed below are T cell receptor beta chains from one sample, sequenced in a study of blood T cells in healthy people across ages. TCRdb fed the 5' RACE reads into MiXCR, producing one record per CDR3 protein. The sample yields 700,000 or so distinct CDR3 sequences, 22% seen once. The sequenced sample was blood. All receptors derive from a man in his 70s in good health. Both conserved end residues are part of each CDR3. D genes are given only for firm matches. Expanded clones are given a class, and other clones once, few, many or no size at all.

j_call d_call clone_size v_call cdr3_length cdr3_nt cdr3_aa
TRBJ2-3 TRBD2 many TRBV6-1 18 TGTGCCAGCAGCCCAGCCGGGTTAGGCGGGAGAGGCGGAGATACGCAGTATTTT CASSPAGLGGRGGDTQYF
TRBJ1-5 - few TRBV15 15 TGTGCCACCAGCTTGGGGAGGGTGCGCAATCAGCCCCAGCATTTT CATSLGRVRNQPQHF
TRBJ2-3 TRBD1 once TRBV7-2 17 TGTGCCAGCAGGCAAGGTTGGGGACAGTTTCTTACGGATACGCAGTATTTT CASRQGWGQFLTDTQYF
TRBJ2-1 TRBD2 - TRBV14 17 TGTGCCAGCAGCCACCTTACTAGCGGGAGGTACAGGAATGAGCAGTTCTTC CASSHLTSGRYRNEQFF
TRBJ1-2 - - TRBV5-1 14 TGCGCCAGCAGCTTGGGAAGGGTTGGATATGGCTACACCTTC CASSLGRVGYGYTF
TRBJ1-5 TRBD1 few TRBV27 17 TGTGCCAGCAGTTCAACAGGGGGCCGTTATAGCAATCAGCCCCAGCATTTT CASSSTGGRYSNQPQHF
TRBJ1-1 - once TRBV28 17 TGTGCCAGCCATAGCCCCTCCGGACGGGACCTGAACACTGAAGCTCTCTTT CASHSPSGRDLNTEALF
TRBJ1-4 - - TRBV15 14 TGTGCCACCAGCCGGACAGCCCGGAATGAAAAACTGTTTTTT CATSRTARNEKLFF
TRBJ1-5 TRBD1 - TRBV5-1 15 TGCGCCAGCAGATCTTCGGACAGGGCTAATCAGCCCCAGCATTTT CASRSSDRANQPQHF
TRBJ2-5 TRBD1 - TRBV27 12 TGTGCCAGCAGTTTATCAGGGGGCAGGCAGTACTTC CASSLSGGRQYF
TRBJ1-2 - - TRBV27 15 TGTGCCAGCAGTTTACTCGGCGGGACTAACTATGGCTACACCTTC CASSLLGGTNYGYTF
TRBJ1-1 - - TRBV15 12 TGTGCCACCAGCAGAGATCGGGGGGCAGCTTTCTTT CATSRDRGAAFF
TRBJ2-1 - - TRBV5-6 13 TGTGCCAGCAGCTTGGCCGCGGCTGACAAGCAGTTCTTC CASSLAAADKQFF
TRBJ1-1 - - TRBV5-1 15 TGCGCCAGCAGCTTGGATTGGGTAATGAACACTGAAGCTTTCTTT CASSLDWVMNTEAFF
TRBJ1-1 - - TRBV6-2/TRBV6-3 16 TGTGCCAGCACTTCTCCCCCTGGACGTCTGAACACTGAAGCTTTCTTT CASTSPPGRLNTEAFF
TRBJ2-7 - - TRBV28 11 TGTGCCAGCGGACGATACTACGAGCAGTACTTC CASGRYYEQYF